This T cell receptor (beta chain) was observed in a study of T-cell reconstitution after alpha-beta-depleted transplantation in children (dated by TCRdb to about 2016). Notes on the research overall: Using TCR repertoire profiling, the study quantitatively followed how T-cell immune reconstitution unfolded in children after TCRalphabeta/CD19-depleted allogeneic hematopoietic cell transplantation.

Paper-wide results and their limitations: Over subsequent months, a decline in hyperexpanded clone frequencies was noted, and after one year, T-cell counts and TCRbeta diversity were mostly ascribed to newly produced T cells. The apparently early recovery of alphabetaT-cell counts about two months after transplant reportedly depended on only several hundred rapidly expanded clones that came from non-depleted graft cells. In some patients, the high TCRbeta diversity seen at day 60 was put down to recipient T cells and intrathymic progenitors that had survived conditioning.

The treatment or condition tag for this specimen amounts to: allogeneic hematopoietic cell transplantation with graft depleted of TCRalphabeta T cells and CD19 B cells. The children who served as transplant recipients had been given grafts of TCRalphabeta/CD19-depleted allogeneic hematopoietic cells. Receptor libraries were prepared by PCR. The instrument was an Illumina HiSeq 2500. TCR library preparation used molecular barcoding, with unique molecular identifiers applied to normalize quantification of the TCRbeta repertoire. The raw public data were reprocessed by TCRdb itself: fastp quality trimming at Q25, MiXCR clonotype calling, in-frame beta chains only. One record per CDR3 amino acid sequence lists the most common genes and DNA. Here the sample has nearly 200,000 distinct CDR3 sequences; 5% to 7.5% occur a single time. Clones ranked in the top ten supply under 5% of the sample. This clonotype was observed many times. Its antigen is unknown. No base-level quality is on record; no much larger clone is a single base apart.

The CDR3 spans 12 residues, from the cysteine through the phenylalanine. Here the CDR3 DNA is all that survives: 36 bases in frame from base 1. The germline V gene gives CDR1 as SGHDT and CDR2 as YYEEEE. V gives up 4 bases and J gives up 8 bases, and the segment between their germline ends measures 9 bases. The receptor comes from a girl under three years old with combined immunodeficiency, due to receive a stem cell transplant. The sequence is built from TRBV5-6 and TRBJ2-2; no D segment can be confidently identified. This specimen consisted of PBMCs, obtained before TCRalphabeta/CD19-depleted stem cell transplant. The DNA is as follows: TGTGCCAGCAGCCGTGTCATTGGGGAGCTGTTTTTT. Translated, it reads CASSRVIGELFF. This CDR3, with the reference TRBV5-6 and TRBJ2-2 proteins standing in past its ends, gives the full variable domain DAGVTQSPTHLIKTRGQQVTLRCSPKSGHDTVSWYQQALGQGPQFIFQYYEEEERQRGNFPDRFSGHQFPNYSSELNVNALLLGDSALYLCASSRVIGELFFGEGSRLTVL.